This T cell receptor beta chain was documented in a study of blood T cell repertoires in COVID-19. Measured with immunoSEQ multiplex PCR; TCRdb has only the in-frame clones, and not every one. The data contain fewer than 100,000 clones, around 79% of them singletons. V lost 6 bases to trimming and J lost 0 bases, with 9 bases between them. This CDR3 is built from 14 residues. CDR1 and CDR2 from the germline V gene are MDHEN and SYDVKM. V and J are TRBV28 and TRBJ1-5; possible D gene TRBD1, 5 bases. Material for sequencing was peripheral blood. This sequence was found in a human donor in a cohort sampled during active COVID-19. The CDR3 region is CASSSQVSNQPQHF. The CDR3 DNA follows: TGTGCCAGCAGCTCACAGGTTAGCAATCAGCCCCAGCATTTT. Variable domain in full (rest from reference TRBV28 and TRBJ1-5): DVKVTQSSRYLVKRTGEKVFLECVQDMDHENMFWYRQDPGLGLRLIYFSYDVKMKEKGDIPEGYSVSREKKERFSLILESASTNQTSMYLCASSSQVSNQPQHFGDGTRLSIL.